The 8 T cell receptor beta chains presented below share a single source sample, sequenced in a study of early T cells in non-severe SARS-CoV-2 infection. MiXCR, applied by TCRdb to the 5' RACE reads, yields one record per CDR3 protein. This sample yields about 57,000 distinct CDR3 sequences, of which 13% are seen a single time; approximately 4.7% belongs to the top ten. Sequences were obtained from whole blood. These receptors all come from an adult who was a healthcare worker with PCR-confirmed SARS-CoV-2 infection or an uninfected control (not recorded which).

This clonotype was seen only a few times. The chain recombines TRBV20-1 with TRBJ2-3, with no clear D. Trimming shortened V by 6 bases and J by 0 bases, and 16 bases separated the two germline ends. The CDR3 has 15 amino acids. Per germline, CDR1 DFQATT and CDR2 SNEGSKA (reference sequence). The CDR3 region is CSADRRATSTDTQYF. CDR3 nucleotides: TGCAGTGCGGACCGTCGCGCAACTAGCACAGATACGCAGTATTTT.

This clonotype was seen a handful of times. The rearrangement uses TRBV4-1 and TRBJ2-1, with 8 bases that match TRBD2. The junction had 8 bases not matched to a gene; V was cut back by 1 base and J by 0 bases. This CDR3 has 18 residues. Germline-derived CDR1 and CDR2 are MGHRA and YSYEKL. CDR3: CASSQGFRRGDSYNEQFF. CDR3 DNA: TGCGCCAGCAGCCAAGGGTTTCGGCGGGGGGACTCCTACAATGAGCAGTTCTTC.

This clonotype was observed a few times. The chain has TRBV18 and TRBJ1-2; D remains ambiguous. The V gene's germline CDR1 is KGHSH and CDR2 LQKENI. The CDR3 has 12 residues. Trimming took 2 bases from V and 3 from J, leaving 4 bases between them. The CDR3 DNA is TGTGCCAGCTCACCAGACCACTATGGCTACACCTTC. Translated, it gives CASSPDHYGYTF. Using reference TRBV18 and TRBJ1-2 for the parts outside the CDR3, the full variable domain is NAGVMQNPRHLVRRRGQEARLRCSPMKGHSHVYWYRQLPEEGLKFMVYLQKENIIDESGMPKERFSAEFPKEGPSILRIQQVVRGDSAAYFCASSPDHYGYTFGSGTRLTVV.

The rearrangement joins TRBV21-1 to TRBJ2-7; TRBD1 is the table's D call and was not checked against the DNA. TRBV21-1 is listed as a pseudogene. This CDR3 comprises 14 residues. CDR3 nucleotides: TGTGCCAGCAGCAGGGACAGGTCGAACTACGAGCAGTACTTC. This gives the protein CASSRDRSNYEQYF.

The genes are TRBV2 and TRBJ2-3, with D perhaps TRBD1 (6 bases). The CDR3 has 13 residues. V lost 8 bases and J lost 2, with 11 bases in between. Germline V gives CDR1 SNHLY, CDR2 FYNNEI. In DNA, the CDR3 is TGTGCCAGCCAGGGGTTTTACACAGATACGCAGTATTTT. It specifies CASQGFYTDTQYF.

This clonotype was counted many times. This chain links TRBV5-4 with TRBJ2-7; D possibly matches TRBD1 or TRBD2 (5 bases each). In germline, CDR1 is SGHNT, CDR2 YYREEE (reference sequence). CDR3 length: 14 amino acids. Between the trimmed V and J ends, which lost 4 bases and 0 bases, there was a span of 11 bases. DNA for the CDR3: TGTGCCAGCAGCCGAGGGACGGCCTCCTACGAGCAGTACTTC. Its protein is CASSRGTASYEQYF.

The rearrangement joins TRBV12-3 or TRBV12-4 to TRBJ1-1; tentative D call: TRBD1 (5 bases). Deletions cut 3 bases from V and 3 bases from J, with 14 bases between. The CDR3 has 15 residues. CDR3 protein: CASSLEGRGYTEAFF. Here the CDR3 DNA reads TGTGCCAGCAGTTTGGAGGGACGAGGGTACACTGAAGCTTTCTTT.

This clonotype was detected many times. The CDR3 bases are TGTGCCAGCAGCTTAGACCCCAAGACAGCCTACACCTTC. As protein: CASSLDPKTAYTF. The V gene is TRBV7-2, the J gene TRBJ1-2; TRBD1 might be the D (5 bases). Trimming removed 1 base from V and 10 bases from J, with 13 bases in between. The CDR3 is 13 residues long. Germline V CDR1 and CDR2: SGHTA, FQGNSA.